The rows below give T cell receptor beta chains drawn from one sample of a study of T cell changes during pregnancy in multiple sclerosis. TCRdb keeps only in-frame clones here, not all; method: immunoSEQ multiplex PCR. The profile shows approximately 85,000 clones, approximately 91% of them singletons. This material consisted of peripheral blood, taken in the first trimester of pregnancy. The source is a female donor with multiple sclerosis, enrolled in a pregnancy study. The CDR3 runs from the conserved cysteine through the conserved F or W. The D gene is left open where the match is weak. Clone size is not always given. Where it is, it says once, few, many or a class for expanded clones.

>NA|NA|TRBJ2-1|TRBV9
CASSVAGQLNEQFF
TGTGCCAGCAGCGTAGCAGGACAGCTCAATGAGCAGTTCTTC
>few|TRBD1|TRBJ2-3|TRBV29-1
CSGTDRADTQYF
TGCAGCGGGACGGACAGGGCAGATACGCAGTATTTT
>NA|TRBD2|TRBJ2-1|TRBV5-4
CASSTGTSGVGEQFF
TGTGCCAGCAGCACCGGGACTAGCGGGGTGGGGGAGCAGTTCTTC
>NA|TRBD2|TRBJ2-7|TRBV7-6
CASSWGLAGGNEQYF
TGTGCCAGCAGCTGGGGACTAGCGGGAGGTAACGAGCAGTACTTC
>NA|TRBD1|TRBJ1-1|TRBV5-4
CASSLGAWGTGGTEAFF
TGTGCCAGCAGCTTGGGGGCCTGGGGGACAGGGGGCACTGAAGCTTTCTTT
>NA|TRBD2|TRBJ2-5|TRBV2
CASSKGRGGYQETQYF
TGTGCCAGCTCTAAAGGCCGGGGAGGGTACCAAGAGACCCAGTACTTC
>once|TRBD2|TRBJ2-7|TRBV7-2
CASSLVGGGSWYEQYF
TGTGCCAGCAGCTTAGTCGGGGGGGGGTCTTGGTACGAGCAGTACTTC
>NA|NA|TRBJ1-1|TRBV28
CASSLVGGTEAFF
TGTGCCAGCAGTTTAGTAGGGGGCACTGAAGCTTTCTTT
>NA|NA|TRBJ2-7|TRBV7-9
CASSLYRGTNSYEQYF
TGTGCCAGCAGCCTCTATAGAGGGACAAACTCCTACGAGCAGTACTTC
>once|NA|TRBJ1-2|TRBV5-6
CASSLVESYGYTF
TGTGCCAGCAGCTTGGTAGAGTCCTATGGCTACACCTTC
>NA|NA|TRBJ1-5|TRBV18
CASSPVAGANQPQHF
TGTGCCAGCTCTCCCGTGGCGGGGGCCAATCAGCCCCAGCATTTT
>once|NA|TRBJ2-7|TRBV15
CATSRDGLRGEQYF
TGTGCCACCAGCAGAGATGGTCTTAGGGGCGAGCAGTACTTC
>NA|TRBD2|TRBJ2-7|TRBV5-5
CASSLAQRDSYEQYF
TGTGCCAGCAGCTTGGCGCAGCGGGACTCCTACGAGCAGTACTTC
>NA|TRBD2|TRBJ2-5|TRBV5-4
CASSEGLASQETQYF
TGTGCCAGCAGCGAGGGACTAGCGAGTCAAGAGACCCAGTACTTC
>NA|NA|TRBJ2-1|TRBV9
CASGPPGVVNEQFF
TGTGCCAGCGGCCCCCCGGGAGTTGTGAATGAGCAGTTCTTC
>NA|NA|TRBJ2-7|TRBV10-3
CAISGASSYEQYF
TGTGCCATCAGTGGAGCGTCCTCCTACGAGCAGTACTTC
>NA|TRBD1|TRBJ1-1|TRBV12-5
CASGLGQGGTEAFF
TGTGCTAGTGGTTTAGGACAGGGGGGCACTGAAGCTTTCTTT
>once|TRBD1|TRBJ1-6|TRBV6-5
CASTYAGTGDNSPLHF
TGTGCCAGCACTTATGCCGGGACAGGGGATAATTCACCCCTCCACTTT
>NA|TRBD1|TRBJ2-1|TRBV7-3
CASSLGTGGWNEQFF
TGTGCCAGCAGCTTAGGGACAGGGGGCTGGAATGAGCAGTTCTTC
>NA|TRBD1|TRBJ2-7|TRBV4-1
CASRGQASYEQYF
TGCGCCAGCAGGGGACAGGCCTCCTACGAGCAGTACTTC
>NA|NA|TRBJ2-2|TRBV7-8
CASSLVRTNTGELFF
TGTGCCAGCAGCTTAGTCCGGACAAACACCGGGGAGCTGTTTTTT
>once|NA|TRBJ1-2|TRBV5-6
CASTLLGLLGYTF
TGTGCCAGCACCCTTCTGGGACTCCTTGGCTACACCTTC
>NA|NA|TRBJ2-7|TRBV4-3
CASSQGSGGTGEQYF
TGCGCCAGCAGCCAAGGATCAGGAGGTACCGGCGAGCAGTACTTC
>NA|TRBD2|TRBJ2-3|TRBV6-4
CASSERASGGTDTQYF
TGTGCCAGCAGTGAGAGGGCTAGCGGGGGCACAGATACGCAGTATTTT
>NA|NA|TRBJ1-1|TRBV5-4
CASSAVGTGNRGLKAFF
TGTGCCAGCAGCGCGGTAGGAACAGGGAACCGGGGTTTGAAGGCTTTCTTT
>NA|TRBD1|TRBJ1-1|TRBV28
CASSQKGQGGDWNTEAFF
TGTGCCAGCAGTCAGAAGGGACAGGGTGGAGACTGGAACACTGAAGCTTTCTTT
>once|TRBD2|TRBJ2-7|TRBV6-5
CASSSSSGYEQYF
TGTGCCAGCAGTTCGTCTAGCGGCTACGAGCAGTACTTC
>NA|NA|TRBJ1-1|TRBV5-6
CASSLSERGYTEAFF
TGTGCCAGCAGCCTCTCCGAGAGAGGGTACACTGAAGCTTTCTTT
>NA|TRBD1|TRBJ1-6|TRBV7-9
CASSLVGTDNSPLHF
TGTGCCAGCAGCTTAGTTGGGACAGATAATTCACCCCTCCACTTT
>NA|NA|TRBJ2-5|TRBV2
CASPSVFNQETQYF
TGTGCCAGCCCGTCAGTCTTCAACCAAGAGACCCAGTACTTC
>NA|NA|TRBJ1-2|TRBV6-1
CASSESGGGGYTF
TGTGCCAGCAGTGAATCGGGGGGGGGTGGCTACACCTTC